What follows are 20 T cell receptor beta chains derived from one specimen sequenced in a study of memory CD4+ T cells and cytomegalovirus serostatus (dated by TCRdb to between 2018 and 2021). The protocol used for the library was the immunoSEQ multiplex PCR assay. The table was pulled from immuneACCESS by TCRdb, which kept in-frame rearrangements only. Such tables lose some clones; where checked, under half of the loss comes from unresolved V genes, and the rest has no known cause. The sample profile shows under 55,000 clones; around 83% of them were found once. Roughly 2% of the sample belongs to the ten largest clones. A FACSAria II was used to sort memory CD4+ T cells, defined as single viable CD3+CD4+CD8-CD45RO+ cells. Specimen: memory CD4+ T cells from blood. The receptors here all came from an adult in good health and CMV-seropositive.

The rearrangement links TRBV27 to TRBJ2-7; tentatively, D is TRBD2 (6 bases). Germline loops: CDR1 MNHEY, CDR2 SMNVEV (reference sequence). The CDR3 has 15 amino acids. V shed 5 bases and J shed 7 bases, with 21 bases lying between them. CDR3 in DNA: TGTGCCAGCAGTCCCTTAGGGACTCGGCACGGGGAGCAGTACTTC. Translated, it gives CASSPLGTRHGEQYF.

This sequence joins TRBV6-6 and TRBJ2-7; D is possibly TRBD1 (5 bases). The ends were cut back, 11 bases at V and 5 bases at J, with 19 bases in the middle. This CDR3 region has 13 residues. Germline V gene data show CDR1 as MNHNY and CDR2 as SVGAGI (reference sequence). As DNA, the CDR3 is TGTGCCTCACAGCGTGGAGACAGCCACGAGCAGTACTTC. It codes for CASQRGDSHEQYF.

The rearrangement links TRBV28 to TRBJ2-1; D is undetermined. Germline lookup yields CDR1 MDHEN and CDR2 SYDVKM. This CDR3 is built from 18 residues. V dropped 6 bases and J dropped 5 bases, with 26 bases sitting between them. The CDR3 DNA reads TGTGCCAGCAGGGATTTCGCCTTGATCAGCCATCAGGACAATGAGCAGTTCTTC. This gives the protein CASRDFALISHQDNEQFF.

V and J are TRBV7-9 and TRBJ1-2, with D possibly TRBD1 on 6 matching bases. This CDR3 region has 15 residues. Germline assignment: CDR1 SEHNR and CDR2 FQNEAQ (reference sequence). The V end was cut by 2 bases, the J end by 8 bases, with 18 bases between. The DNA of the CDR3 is TGTGCCAGCAGCTTAACCATTGGACAGACTGACGGCTACACCTTC. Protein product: CASSLTIGQTDGYTF. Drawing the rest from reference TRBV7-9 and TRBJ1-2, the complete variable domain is DTGVSQNPRHKITKRGQNVTFRCDPISEHNRLYWYRQTLGQGPEFLTYFQNEAQLEKSRLLSDRFSAERPKGSFSTLEIQRTEQGDSAMYLCASSLTIGQTDGYTFGSGTRLTVV.

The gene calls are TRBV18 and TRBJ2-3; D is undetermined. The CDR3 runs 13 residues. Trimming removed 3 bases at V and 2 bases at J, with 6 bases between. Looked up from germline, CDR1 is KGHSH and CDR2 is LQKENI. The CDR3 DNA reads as TGTGCCAGCTCACCCCCAGTCACAGATACGCAGTATTTT. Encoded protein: CASSPPVTDTQYF.

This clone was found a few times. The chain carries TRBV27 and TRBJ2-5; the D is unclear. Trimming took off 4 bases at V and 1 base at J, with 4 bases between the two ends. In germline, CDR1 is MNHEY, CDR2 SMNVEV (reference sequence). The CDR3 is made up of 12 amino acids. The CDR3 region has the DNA TGTGCCAGCAGTTCCTTCCAAGAGACCCAGTACTTC. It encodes CASSSFQETQYF.

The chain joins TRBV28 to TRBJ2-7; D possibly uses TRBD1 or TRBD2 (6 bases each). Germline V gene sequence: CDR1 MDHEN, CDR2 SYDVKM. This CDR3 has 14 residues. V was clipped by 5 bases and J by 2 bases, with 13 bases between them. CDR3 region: CASSEGGGAYEQYF. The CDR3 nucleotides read TGTGCCAGCAGTGAGGGGGGCGGGGCCTACGAGCAGTACTTC.

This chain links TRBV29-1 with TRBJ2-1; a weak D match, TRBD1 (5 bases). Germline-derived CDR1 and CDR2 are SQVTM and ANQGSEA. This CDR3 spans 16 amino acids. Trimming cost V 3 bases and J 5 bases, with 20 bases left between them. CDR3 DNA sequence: TGCAGCGTTGAGCCTTTGGTGGCAGGGTTCGACAATGAGCAGTTCTTC. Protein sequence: CSVEPLVAGFDNEQFF.

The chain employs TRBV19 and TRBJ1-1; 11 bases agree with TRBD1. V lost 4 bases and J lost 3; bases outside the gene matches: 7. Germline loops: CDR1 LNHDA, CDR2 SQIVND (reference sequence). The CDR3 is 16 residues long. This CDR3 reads CASSTRPGQGDTEAFF. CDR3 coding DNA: TGTGCCAGTAGTACGCGCCCGGGACAGGGGGACACTGAAGCTTTCTTT.

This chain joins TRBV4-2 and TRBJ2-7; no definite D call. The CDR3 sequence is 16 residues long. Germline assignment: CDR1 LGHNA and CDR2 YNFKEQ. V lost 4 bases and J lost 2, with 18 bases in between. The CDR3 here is CASSPHIGTLTYEQYF. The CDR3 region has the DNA TGTGCCAGCAGCCCTCATATCGGTACCCTGACCTACGAGCAGTACTTC.

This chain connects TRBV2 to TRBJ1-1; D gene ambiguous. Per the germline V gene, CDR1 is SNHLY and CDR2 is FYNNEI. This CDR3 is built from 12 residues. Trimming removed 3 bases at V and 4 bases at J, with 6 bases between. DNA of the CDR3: TGTGCCAGCAGTGACAGGAGCACTGAAGCTTTCTTT. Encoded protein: CASSDRSTEAFF.

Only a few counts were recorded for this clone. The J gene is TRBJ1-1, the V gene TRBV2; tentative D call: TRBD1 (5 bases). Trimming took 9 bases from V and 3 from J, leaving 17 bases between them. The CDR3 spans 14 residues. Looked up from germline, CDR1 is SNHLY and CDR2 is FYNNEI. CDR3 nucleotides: TGTGCCAGGGGAAGGGTAGGGGAGGACACTGAAGCTTTCTTT. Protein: CARGRVGEDTEAFF.

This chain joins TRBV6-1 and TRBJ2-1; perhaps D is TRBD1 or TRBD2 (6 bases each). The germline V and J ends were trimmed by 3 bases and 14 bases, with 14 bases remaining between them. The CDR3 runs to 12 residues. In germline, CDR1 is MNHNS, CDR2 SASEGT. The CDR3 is CASSDWRGEEFF. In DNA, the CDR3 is TGTGCCAGCAGTGACTGGAGGGGGGAGGAGTTCTTC.

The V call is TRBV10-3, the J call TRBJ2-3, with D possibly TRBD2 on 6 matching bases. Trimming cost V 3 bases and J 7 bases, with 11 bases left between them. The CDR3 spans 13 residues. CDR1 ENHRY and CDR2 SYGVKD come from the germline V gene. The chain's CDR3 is CAISESRDYTQYF. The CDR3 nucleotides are TGTGCCATCAGTGAAAGCCGGGACTATACGCAGTATTTT.

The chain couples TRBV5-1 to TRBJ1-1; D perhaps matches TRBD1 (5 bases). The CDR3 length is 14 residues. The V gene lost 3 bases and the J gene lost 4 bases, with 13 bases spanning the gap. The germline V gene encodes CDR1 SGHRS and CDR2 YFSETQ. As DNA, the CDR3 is TGCGCCAGCAGCTCCCCCCGGGGCGGCACTGAAGCTTTCTTT. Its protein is CASSSPRGGTEAFF.

CDR3 loop: CASSQGVRGDSPLHF. The DNA of the CDR3 is TGCGCCAGCAGCCAAGGGGTTCGGGGTGATTCACCCCTCCACTTT. The rearrangement joins TRBV4-3 to TRBJ1-6; no definite D call. The germline CDR1 and CDR2 sequences are LGHNA and YSLEER. Trimming removed 1 base at V and 8 bases at J, with 12 bases between. This CDR3 comprises 15 residues.

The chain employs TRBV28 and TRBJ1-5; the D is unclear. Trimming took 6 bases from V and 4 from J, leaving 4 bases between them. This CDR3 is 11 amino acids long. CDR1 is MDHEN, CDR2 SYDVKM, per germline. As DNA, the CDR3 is TGTGCCAGCAGCCGGAATCAGCCCCAGCATTTT. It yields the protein CASSRNQPQHF.

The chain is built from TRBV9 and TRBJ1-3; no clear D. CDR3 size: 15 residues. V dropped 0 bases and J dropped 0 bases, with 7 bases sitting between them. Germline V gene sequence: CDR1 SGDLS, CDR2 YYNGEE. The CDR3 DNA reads TGTGCCAGCAGCGTAGGGGATTACTCTGGAAACACCATATATTTT. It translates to CASSVGDYSGNTIYF.

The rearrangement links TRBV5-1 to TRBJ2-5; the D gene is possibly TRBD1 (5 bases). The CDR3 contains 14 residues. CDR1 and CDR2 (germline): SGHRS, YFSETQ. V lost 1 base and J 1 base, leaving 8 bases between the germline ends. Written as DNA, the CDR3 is TGCGCCAGCAGCTTGCAGACAGCCCAAGAGACCCAGTACTTC. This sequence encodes CASSLQTAQETQYF. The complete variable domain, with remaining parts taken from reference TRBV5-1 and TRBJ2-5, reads KAGVTQTPRYLIKTRGQQVTLSCSPISGHRSVSWYQQTPGQGLQFLFEYFSETQRNKGNFPGRFSGRQFSNSRSEMNVSTLELGDSALYLCASSLQTAQETQYFGPGTRLLVL.

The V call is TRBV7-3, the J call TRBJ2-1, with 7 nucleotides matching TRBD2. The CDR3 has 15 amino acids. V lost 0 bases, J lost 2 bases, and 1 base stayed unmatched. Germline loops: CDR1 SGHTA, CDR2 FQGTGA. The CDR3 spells CASSLTRGAYNEQFF. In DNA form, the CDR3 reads TGTGCCAGCAGCTTAACCCGGGGGGCCTACAATGAGCAGTTCTTC.